This TCR beta chain was recovered during a study of OX40 agonist ivuxolimab in advanced cancers. General study findings and limits: Low normalized T-cell clonal expansion was additionally recorded for some nonresponders.

CDR1 is SGHDT and CDR2 is YYEEEE in the germline V gene. V shed 2 bases and J 5 bases; nucleotides not matched to a gene: 16. The CDR3 totals 17 residues. Sampling of blood occurred at baseline, cycle 4 day 1, and cycle 7 day 1. The table came from immunoSEQ multiplex PCR; TCRdb's copy has only in-frame clones and leaves some out. The data hold approximately 70,000 clones, with approximately 94% observed a single time. To note about this clone: Antigen unknown.

The receptor's source is an adult with an advanced solid tumor such as melanoma, head and neck, liver or kidney cancer. The sequencing used CD4+ or CD8+ T cells sorted from blood, collected in a trial of the OX40 agonist ivuxolimab. The chain has TRBV5-6 and TRBJ2-7; 7 nucleotides agree with TRBD1. DNA for the CDR3: TGTGCCAGCAGCTTTGTGTGGGGGAACAGGGGATACCACGAGCAGTACTTC. Translation: CASSFVWGNRGYHEQYF.